These 32 T cell receptor beta chains were all obtained from the same sample, sequenced in a study of radiation and T cells in renal cell carcinoma. This table comes from immunoSEQ multiplex PCR, and its TCRdb copy is limited to in-frame clones, with some not included. Of just over 95,000 clones listed, around 88% are singletons. The time point is: baseline pretreatment blood. Indicated treatment: 15 Gy SBRT to primary tumor, nephrectomy 4 weeks later. The starting material was blood, obtained from a patient whose treatment included radiotherapy and nephrectomy. These receptors were collected from a man aged 50-59 years with renal cell carcinoma.

V and J are TRBV20-1 and TRBJ2-5; D is possibly TRBD1 (6 bases). Germline lookup yields CDR1 DFQATT and CDR2 SNEGSKA (reference sequence). The CDR3 has 11 amino acids. The CDR3 spells CRAGVSETQYF. The CDR3 nucleotides read TGCAGGGCAGGGGTATCAGAGACCCAGTACTTC.

This chain connects TRBV20-1 to TRBJ2-1; D is undetermined. The CDR3 is 11 amino acids. V lost 3 bases and J lost 5, with 5 bases in between. Germline V gives CDR1 DFQATT, CDR2 SNEGSKA (reference sequence). CDR3 region: CSASRNNEQFF. CDR3 nucleotides: TGCAGTGCTAGCAGAAACAATGAGCAGTTCTTC.

This clone has more than one count but fewer than ten. The chain employs TRBV25-1 and TRBJ1-5; 7 nucleotides align to TRBD1. From germline, CDR1 is MGHDK and CDR2 SYGVNS. J was trimmed by 1 base and V by 5 bases; bases with no gene match: 2. The CDR3 covers 14 residues. The CDR3 here is CASSLTGSNQPQHF. The CDR3 nucleotides read TGTGCCAGCAGTCTGACAGGGAGCAATCAGCCCCAGCATTTT.

This sequence joins TRBV28 and TRBJ1-3; D unclear. CDR3 length equals 13 residues. Trimming cost V 3 bases and J 8 bases, with 11 bases left between them. Germline V lookup: CDR1 MDHEN, CDR2 SYDVKM. CDR3 region: CASSFPVVDTIYF. As DNA, the CDR3 is TGTGCCAGCAGTTTTCCCGTAGTTGACACCATATATTTT.

A note on this clone: The junction shows a germline mismatch at one end, possibly a read error. The V and J genes are TRBV7-2 and TRBJ1-4; D is undetermined. This CDR3 comprises 14 residues. Germline V gives CDR1 SGHTA, CDR2 FQGNSA. The CDR3 region is CASSFQGSNEKLFF. CDR3 nucleotide sequence: TGTGCCAGCAGCTTTCAAGGGTCTAACGAAAAACTGTTTTTT.

The gene calls are TRBV9 and TRBJ2-7, with unresolved D. Germline assignment: CDR1 SGDLS and CDR2 YYNGEE. V was clipped by 3 bases and J by 2 bases, with 12 bases between them. This CDR3 contains 14 residues. Here the CDR3 DNA reads TGTGCCAGCAGCGATTCAAACCAACCCTACGAGCAGTACTTC. Amino acids: CASSDSNQPYEQYF.

The chain recombines TRBV2 with TRBJ2-5; D not certain. Trimming removed 4 bases at V and 3 bases at J, with 6 bases between. CDR1 SNHLY and CDR2 FYNNEI come from the germline V gene. The CDR3 is 12 amino acids. The CDR3 DNA follows: TGTGCCAGCAGTGGTGAAGAAGAGACCCAGTACTTC. Translation: CASSGEEETQYF.

The count of this clone is one. Here the CDR3 reads CASSSAGAGGYEQYF. For the CDR3, the DNA is TGCGCCAGCAGCTCCGCCGGGGCGGGAGGCTACGAGCAGTACTTC. The chain uses TRBV5-1 and TRBJ2-7, with 8 nucleotides matching TRBD2. Germline values: CDR1 SGHRS, CDR2 YFSETQ. The J segment lost 3 bases and the V segment lost 3 bases, leaving 8 bases of the junction unmatched. This CDR3 has 15 amino acids.

V usage is TRBV9 and J usage is TRBJ2-3; perhaps TRBD2 as D (6 bases). The CDR3 spans 13 residues. V shed 4 bases and J shed 11 bases, with 17 bases lying between them. CDR1 is SGDLS, CDR2 YYNGEE, per germline. CDR3 bases: TGTGCCAGCAGCCCTTACCCTCAGGGAGGGCAGTATTTT. Translating gives CASSPYPQGGQYF.

The chain uses TRBV6-1 and TRBJ2-5; 9 bases agree with TRBD1. CDR3 size: 16 residues. The V gene end was trimmed by 3 bases and the J gene end by 5 bases; junction bases not matched to a gene: 10. Germline CDR1 and CDR2: MNHNS and SASEGT. The CDR3 spells CASSELGQGPWETQYF. Here the CDR3 DNA reads TGTGCCAGCAGTGAGTTGGGACAGGGTCCATGGGAGACCCAGTACTTC.

This chain links TRBV23-1 with TRBJ2-2, with D perhaps TRBD2 (5 bases). TRBV23-1 carries the ORF label, with uncertain function. Trimming stripped 0 bases from V and 1 base from J, with 12 bases between. This CDR3 is built from 17 residues. The CDR3 DNA is TGCGCCAGCAGTCAATCGGGTAGAGGGAGGAACACCGGGGAGCTGTTTTTT. Its translation: CASSQSGRGRNTGELFF.

V usage is TRBV5-1 and J usage is TRBJ2-3; 9 bases are a match to TRBD2. The CDR3 runs to 17 residues. Germline V lookup: CDR1 SGHRS, CDR2 YFSETQ. Germline trimming cut 6 bases from V and 0 bases from J; bases unmatched to any gene: 11. Written as DNA, the CDR3 is TGCGCCAGCACCACGACAATAGCGGGAGTGAGCACAGATACGCAGTATTTT. Its translation: CASTTTIAGVSTDTQYF.

The V gene is TRBV2, the J gene TRBJ1-5; a weak D match, TRBD1 (5 bases). V was pared by 6 bases and J by 4 bases, with 7 bases between. The CDR3 covers 12 residues. CDR1 and CDR2 (germline): SNHLY, FYNNEI. This chain's CDR3 is CASRGGNQPQHF. CDR3 sequence (DNA): TGTGCCAGCAGGGGGGGAAATCAGCCCCAGCATTTT.

The chain joins TRBV2 to TRBJ1-4, with TRBD1 matching over 10 bases. The CDR3 is 13 amino acids. CDR1 and CDR2 from the germline V gene are SNHLY and FYNNEI. V trimming: 9 bases; J trimming: 8 bases; junction bases outside the gene matches: 6. Here the CDR3 reads CASAGTGVEKLFF. DNA for the CDR3: TGTGCCAGTGCCGGGACAGGGGTAGAAAAACTGTTTTTT.

This clone was counted once. V and J are TRBV11-2 and TRBJ2-5; 8 nucleotides agree with TRBD2. Germline V lookup: CDR1 SGHAT, CDR2 FQNNGV. The CDR3 runs to 17 residues. V dropped 0 bases and J dropped 5; count of bases not matched to a gene: 11. DNA of the CDR3: TGTGCCAGCAGCTTAGACCCCGGACTAGCCTATCAGGAGACCCAGTACTTC. Protein sequence: CASSLDPGLAYQETQYF.

The chain employs TRBV11-2 and TRBJ1-1, with a possible D match to TRBD1 (6 bases). V lost 0 bases to trimming and J lost 4 bases, with 12 bases between them. This CDR3 has 15 amino acids. CDR1 and CDR2 from the germline V gene are SGHAT and FQNNGV. For the CDR3, the DNA is TGTGCCAGCAGCTTAGATCCAGGGGTACGCACTGAAGCTTTCTTT. Amino acid sequence: CASSLDPGVRTEAFF.

The rearrangement uses TRBV5-1 and TRBJ1-2, with D possibly TRBD1 on 5 matching bases. Germline-derived CDR1 and CDR2 are SGHRS and YFSETQ. The CDR3 has 17 residues. V dropped 5 bases and J dropped 2 bases, with 22 bases sitting between them. CDR3 loop: CASRLLPGEVSNYGYTF. CDR3 DNA: TGCGCCAGCAGGCTCCTCCCGGGGGAGGTGTCGAACTATGGCTACACCTTC.

The chain links TRBV7-2 to TRBJ1-1; D perhaps matches TRBD1 (5 bases). CDR3 size: 13 residues. The V gene lost 1 base and the J gene lost 4 bases, with 7 bases spanning the gap. CDR1 and CDR2 (germline): SGHTA, FQGNSA. For the CDR3, the DNA is TGTGCCAGCAGCTTAGGGCAGGGCACTGAAGCTTTCTTT. Its translation is CASSLGQGTEAFF.

CDR3 in amino acids: CASSWGRGNGYTF. The DNA of the CDR3 is TGTGCCAGCAGCTGGGGCAGGGGGAATGGCTACACCTTC. This chain uses TRBV27 with TRBJ1-2, with 7 bases fitting TRBD1. The ends lost 6 bases at V and 6 bases at J; junction bases unmatched: 7. CDR3 size: 13 residues. Germline V lookup: CDR1 MNHEY, CDR2 SMNVEV (reference sequence).

The chain carries TRBV5-1 and TRBJ2-7; D remains ambiguous. V was trimmed by 0 bases and J by 2 bases, leaving 12 bases between them. The germline V gene encodes CDR1 SGHRS and CDR2 YFSETQ. This CDR3 spans 15 amino acids. The chain's CDR3 is CASSLGAQAPYEQYF. CDR3 nucleotide sequence: TGCGCCAGCAGCTTGGGGGCCCAGGCCCCCTACGAGCAGTACTTC.

The rearrangement uses TRBV5-1 and TRBJ2-2; D might be TRBD2 (5 bases). The V end was cut by 4 bases, the J end by 1 base, with 17 bases between. This CDR3 comprises 17 residues. CDR1 is SGHRS, CDR2 YFSETQ, per germline. The CDR3 DNA is TGCGCCAGCAGCCGCCGTCAAGGGAGCGGGAACACCGGGGAGCTGTTTTTT. Its protein is CASSRRQGSGNTGELFF.

Only a few counts were recorded for this clone. The chain links TRBV7-2 to TRBJ1-1; D ambiguous. V was clipped by 5 bases and J by 3 bases, with 13 bases between them. This CDR3 comprises 14 residues. Germline loops: CDR1 SGHTA, CDR2 FQGNSA. In nucleotides, the CDR3 is TGTGCCAGCAGCCGTTCAAGGGCGGACACTGAAGCTTTCTTT. Translating it yields CASSRSRADTEAFF.

The chain carries TRBV5-1 and TRBJ2-2, with 9 nucleotides matching TRBD1. J gave up 3 bases and V 0 bases, and 0 bases lay outside the gene matches. CDR3 length equals 15 residues. Germline lookup yields CDR1 SGHRS and CDR2 YFSETQ. The CDR3 nucleotides read TGCGCCAGCAGCTTGGGACAGGGGGACACCGGGGAGCTGTTTTTT. It encodes CASSLGQGDTGELFF.

The V gene is TRBV11-3, the J gene TRBJ2-2; the D call may be TRBD1 or TRBD2 (5 bases each). Trimming took 6 bases from V and 7 from J, leaving 18 bases between them. The length of the CDR3 is 15 residues. Germline CDR1 SGHNT, CDR2 YENEEA. The CDR3 DNA reads TGTGCCAGCAGAAGGGACCCCAGTAAGGGCGGGGAGCTGTTTTTT. Amino acid sequence: CASRRDPSKGGELFF.

This clone was counted a few times. V and J are TRBV21-1 and TRBJ1-2; the table's D call of TRBD1 was not tested on the DNA. TRBV21-1 is annotated as a pseudogene. The CDR3 is 18 amino acids. The CDR3 nucleotides read TGTGCCAGCAGCAAGAAAGGGCCCGAACAGGGGGATAACTATGGCTACACCTTC. Amino acid sequence: CASSKKGPEQGDNYGYTF.

The V and J genes are TRBV27 and TRBJ1-2, with D unresolved. Trimming pared 8 bases from V and 8 bases from J, leaving 18 bases between. The CDR3 contains 13 residues. Per the germline V gene, CDR1 is MNHEY and CDR2 is SMNVEV (reference sequence). The CDR3 reads CASAVKLNGGYTF. For the CDR3, the DNA is TGTGCCAGCGCGGTAAAGCTTAACGGGGGCTACACCTTC.

The rearrangement links TRBV7-3 to TRBJ2-1, with 7 bases identical to TRBD1. J gave up 4 bases and V 5 bases, and 8 bases lay outside the gene matches. This CDR3 contains 15 residues. Germline V gives CDR1 SGHTA, CDR2 FQGTGA. CDR3 nucleotide sequence: TGTGCCAGCAGCCTAGCCGGGACAGAATACAATGAGCAGTTCTTC. It codes for CASSLAGTEYNEQFF.

This clone occurred once. The V gene is TRBV29-1, the J gene TRBJ2-5; tentatively, D is TRBD1 (5 bases). Germline V gives CDR1 SQVTM, CDR2 ANQGSEA. CDR3 length: 13 residues. V lost 2 bases, J lost 4 bases, and 11 bases lay in between. CDR3 protein: CSVEYQGLETQYF. The CDR3 nucleotides are TGCAGCGTTGAATACCAGGGATTAGAGACCCAGTACTTC.

This chain joins TRBV7-2 and TRBJ2-5; no definite D call. The CDR3 sequence is 15 residues long. Germline-derived CDR1 and CDR2 are SGHTA and FQGNSA. With 0 bases removed from V and 1 base from J, the gap between germline ends came to 9 bases. The CDR3 DNA sequence: TGTGCCAGCAGCTTAGCGCTAACTTCCCAAGAGACCCAGTACTTC. Translation gives CASSLALTSQETQYF. Together with reference TRBV7-2 and TRBJ2-5, the CDR3 gives the full variable domain: GAGVSQSPSNKVTEKGKDVELRCDPISGHTALYWYRQSLGQGLEFLIYFQGNSAPDKSGLPSDRFSAERTGGSVSTLTIQRTQQEDSAVYLCASSLALTSQETQYFGPGTRLLVL.

This clone came up once. The chain employs TRBV6-1 and TRBJ1-1; TRBD1 agrees at 10 bases. CDR1 and CDR2 (germline): MNHNS, SASEGT. The CDR3 loop spans 14 amino acids. V lost 6 bases to trimming and J lost 5 bases; unmatched junction nucleotides: 6. The chain's CDR3 is CASRTGGAGTEAFF. CDR3 nucleotides: TGTGCCAGCAGGACAGGGGGCGCGGGGACTGAAGCTTTCTTT.

The chain is built from TRBV9 and TRBJ1-2; possibly TRBD1 for D (6 bases). Germline V gives CDR1 SGDLS, CDR2 YYNGEE. The CDR3 spans 15 residues. The V gene lost 4 bases and the J gene lost 0 bases, with 13 bases spanning the gap. The DNA for the CDR3 is TGTGCCAGCAGCCCGCCAGGGGCAGCTAACTATGGCTACACCTTC. Translation gives CASSPPGAANYGYTF.

The chain couples TRBV7-8 to TRBJ1-6, with no clear D. This CDR3 contains 15 residues. The germline V gene has CDR1 SGHVS and CDR2 FQNEAQ. The V end was cut by 4 bases, the J end by 0 bases, with 7 bases between. The CDR3 DNA is TGTGCCAGCAGCTCCGGGGACTCCTATAATTCACCCCTCCACTTT. Amino acids: CASSSGDSYNSPLHF.